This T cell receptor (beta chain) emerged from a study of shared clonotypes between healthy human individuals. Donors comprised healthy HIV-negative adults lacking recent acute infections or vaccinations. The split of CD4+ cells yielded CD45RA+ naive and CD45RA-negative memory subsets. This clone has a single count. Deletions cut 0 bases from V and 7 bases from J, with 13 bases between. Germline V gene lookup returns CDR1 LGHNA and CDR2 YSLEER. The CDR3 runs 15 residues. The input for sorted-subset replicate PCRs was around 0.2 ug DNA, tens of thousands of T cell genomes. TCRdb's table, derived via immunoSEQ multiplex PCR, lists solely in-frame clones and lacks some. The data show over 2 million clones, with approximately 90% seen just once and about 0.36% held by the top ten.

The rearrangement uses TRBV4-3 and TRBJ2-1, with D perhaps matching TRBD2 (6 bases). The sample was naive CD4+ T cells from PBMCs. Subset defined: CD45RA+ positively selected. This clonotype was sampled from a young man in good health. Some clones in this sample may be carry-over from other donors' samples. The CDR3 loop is CASSQDNRRGNEQFF. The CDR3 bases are TGCGCCAGCAGCCAAGATAACCGGAGGGGTAATGAGCAGTTCTTC.